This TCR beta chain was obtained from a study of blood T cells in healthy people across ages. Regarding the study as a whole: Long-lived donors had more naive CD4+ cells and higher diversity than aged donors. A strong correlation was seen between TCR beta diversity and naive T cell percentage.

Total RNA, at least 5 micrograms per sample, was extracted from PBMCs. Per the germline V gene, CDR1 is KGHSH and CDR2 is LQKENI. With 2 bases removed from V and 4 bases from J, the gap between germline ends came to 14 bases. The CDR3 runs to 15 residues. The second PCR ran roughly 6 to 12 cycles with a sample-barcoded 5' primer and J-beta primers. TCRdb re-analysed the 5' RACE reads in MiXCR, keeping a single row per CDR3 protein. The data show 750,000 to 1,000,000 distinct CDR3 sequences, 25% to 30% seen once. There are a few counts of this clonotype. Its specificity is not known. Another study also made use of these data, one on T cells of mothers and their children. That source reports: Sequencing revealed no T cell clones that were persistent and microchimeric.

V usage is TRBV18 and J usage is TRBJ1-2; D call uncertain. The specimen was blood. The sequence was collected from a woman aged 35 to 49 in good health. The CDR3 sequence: CASSPGGAKGYGYTF. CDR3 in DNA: TGTGCCAGCTCACCAGGAGGCGCGAAGGGCTATGGCTACACCTTC.